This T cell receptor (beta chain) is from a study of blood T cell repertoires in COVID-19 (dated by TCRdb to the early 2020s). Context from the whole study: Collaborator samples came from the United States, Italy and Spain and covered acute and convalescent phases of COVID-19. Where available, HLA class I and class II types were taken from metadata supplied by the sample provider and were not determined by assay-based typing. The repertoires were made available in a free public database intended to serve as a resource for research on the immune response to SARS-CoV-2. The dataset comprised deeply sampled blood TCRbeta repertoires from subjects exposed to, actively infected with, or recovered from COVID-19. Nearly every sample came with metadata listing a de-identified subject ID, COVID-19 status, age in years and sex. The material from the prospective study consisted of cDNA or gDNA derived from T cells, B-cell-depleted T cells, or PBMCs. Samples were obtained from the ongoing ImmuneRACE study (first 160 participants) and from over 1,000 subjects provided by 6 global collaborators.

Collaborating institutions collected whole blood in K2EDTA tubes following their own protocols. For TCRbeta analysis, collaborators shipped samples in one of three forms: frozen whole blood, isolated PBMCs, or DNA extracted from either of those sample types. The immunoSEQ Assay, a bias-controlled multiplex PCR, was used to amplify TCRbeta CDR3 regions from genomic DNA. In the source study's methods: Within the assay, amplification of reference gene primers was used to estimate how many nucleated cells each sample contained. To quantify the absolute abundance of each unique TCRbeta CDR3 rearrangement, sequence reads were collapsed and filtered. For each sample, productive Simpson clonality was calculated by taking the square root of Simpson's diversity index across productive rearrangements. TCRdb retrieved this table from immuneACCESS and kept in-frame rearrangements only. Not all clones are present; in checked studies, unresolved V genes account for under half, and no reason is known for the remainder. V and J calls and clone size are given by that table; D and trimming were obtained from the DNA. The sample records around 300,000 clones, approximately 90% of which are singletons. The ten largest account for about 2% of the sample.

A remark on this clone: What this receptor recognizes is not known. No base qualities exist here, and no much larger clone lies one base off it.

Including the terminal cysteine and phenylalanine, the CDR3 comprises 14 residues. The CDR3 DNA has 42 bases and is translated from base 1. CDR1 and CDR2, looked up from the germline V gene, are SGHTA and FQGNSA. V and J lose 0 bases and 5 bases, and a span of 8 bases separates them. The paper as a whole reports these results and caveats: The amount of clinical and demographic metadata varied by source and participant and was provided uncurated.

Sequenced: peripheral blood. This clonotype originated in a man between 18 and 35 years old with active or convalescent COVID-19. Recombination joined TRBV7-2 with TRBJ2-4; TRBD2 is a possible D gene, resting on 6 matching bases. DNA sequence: TGTGCCAGCAGCTTAGCCCGGGAGCAAAACATTCAGTACTTC. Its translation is CASSLAREQNIQYF.